This record looks at one T cell receptor beta chain sequence and its context. Germline assignment: CDR1 SGHRS and CDR2 YFSETQ. V shed 10 bases and J shed 0 bases, with 15 bases lying between them. The CDR3 has 14 residues. The data originate from a study of cytomegalovirus exposure and HLA in healthy donors. Researchers ran the PCR with 60 Vbeta and 13 Jbeta primers. Sequencing was performed with immunoSEQ multiplex PCR; in TCRdb, only in-frame clones are kept and a portion is missing. The data show approximately 160,000 clones, around 80% seen once. The J gene is TRBJ2-3, the V gene TRBV5-1; TRBD2 is a possible D gene (6 bases). Material: PBMCs. This receptor was taken from a woman aged 40 to 49 in good health and CMV-seronegative. The CDR3 DNA reads TGCGCCTCACGAGGAGGGACTAGCACAGATACGCAGTATTTT. Translation: CASRGGTSTDTQYF.